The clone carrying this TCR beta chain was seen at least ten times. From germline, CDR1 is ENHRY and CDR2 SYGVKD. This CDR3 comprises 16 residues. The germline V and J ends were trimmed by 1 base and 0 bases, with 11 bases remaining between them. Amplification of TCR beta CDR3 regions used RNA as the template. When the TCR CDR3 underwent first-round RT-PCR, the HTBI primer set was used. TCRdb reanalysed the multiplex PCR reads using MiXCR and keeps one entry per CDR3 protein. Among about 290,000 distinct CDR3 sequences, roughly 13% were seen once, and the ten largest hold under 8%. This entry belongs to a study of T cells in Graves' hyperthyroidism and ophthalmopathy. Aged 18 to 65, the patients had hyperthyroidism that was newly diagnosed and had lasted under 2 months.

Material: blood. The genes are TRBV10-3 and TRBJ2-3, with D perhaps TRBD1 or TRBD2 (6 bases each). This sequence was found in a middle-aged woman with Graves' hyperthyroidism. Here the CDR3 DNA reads TGTGCCATCAGTGAGTACGGGGGCCCAAGCACAGATACGCAGTATTTT. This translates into CAISEYGGPSTDTQYF.